This T cell receptor (beta chain) emerged from a study of CD8+ T cells in alopecia areata. Following RNA extraction, reverse transcription yielded cDNA that acted as the sequencing template. Clones were read by immunoSEQ multiplex PCR, and TCRdb kept only the in-frame ones, dropping some. Of 180,000 or so clones detected, roughly 46% appear once; the ten largest clones hold around 10%. Treatment reported: oral pan-JAK inhibitor, 5-10 mg twice daily. With regard to this clone: Its target is not known. Other DNA sequences in this sample translate to the same CDR3.

The germline V gene encodes CDR1 SQVTM and CDR2 ANQGSEA. The CDR3 is 11 amino acids. V was clipped by 4 bases and J by 3 bases, with 6 bases between them. General study findings and limits: Researchers report lesional scalp, most notably alopecia totalis/universalis, outstripped normal scalp in clonality.

This chain links TRBV29-1 with TRBJ2-5; D unresolved. This receptor was identified in a human donor with alopecia areata. The material was CD8+ T cells sorted from blood, obtained at approximately week 52, from a patient treated with tofacitinib. The CDR3 here is CSVAREETQYF. As DNA, the CDR3 is TGCAGCGTTGCAAGGGAAGAGACCCAGTACTTC.